This T cell receptor beta chain was sequenced for a study of response to subunit inactivated influenza vaccine. Whole-study results and caveats: New T cells are recruited in small numbers by each seasonal influenza vaccination, according to the authors' suggestion.

About this clonotype itself: Its cognate antigen is unknown.

TCRdb reprocessed the RT-PCR reads with MiXCR, giving one entry per CDR3 protein. The sample includes roughly 700,000 distinct CDR3 sequences, approximately 14% of them seen just once. Per the germline V gene, CDR1 is SGHTA and CDR2 is FQGNSA. Deletions cut 0 bases from V and 4 bases from J, with 6 bases between. The CDR3 extends over 14 amino acids. The receptor was isolated from a man in his fifties or sixties who received an inactivated influenza vaccine. The sequenced sample was PBMCs from blood, obtained less than 15 days before vaccination. The V call is TRBV7-2, the J call TRBJ2-2; no clear D. The CDR3 loop is CASSLALVTGELFF. The CDR3 bases are TGTGCCAGCAGCTTAGCACTGGTCACCGGGGAGCTGTTTTTT.